The 11 T cell receptor beta chains given below trace back to one sample, sequenced in a study of cytomegalovirus exposure and HLA in healthy donors. A multiplex PCR was run with 60 Vbeta primers and 13 Jbeta primers. Measured with immunoSEQ multiplex PCR; TCRdb has only the in-frame clones, and not every one. The sample consists of 150,000 to 200,000 clones, 80% of them appearing once. The sequenced material came from PBMCs. These TCRs come from a man aged 25-40 years in good health and CMV-seropositive.

A single count supports this clone. The genes are TRBV11-2 and TRBJ2-2, with 13 bases fitting TRBD2. The junction had 3 bases not matched to a gene; V was cut back by 6 bases and J by 2 bases. Germline-derived CDR1 and CDR2 are SGHAT and FQNNGV. The length of the CDR3 is 16 residues. CDR3: CASSRLAGGNTGELFF. The CDR3, as DNA: TGTGCCAGCAGTCGACTAGCGGGGGGTAACACCGGGGAGCTGTTTTTT.

This chain connects TRBV9 to TRBJ2-1, with 11 positions matching TRBD2. V lost 4 bases to trimming and J lost 8 bases; unmatched junction nucleotides: 11. Germline V gene sequence: CDR1 SGDLS, CDR2 YYNGEE. This CDR3 comprises 16 residues. The DNA of the CDR3 is TGTGCCAGCAGCTCACCTCTAGCGGGAGGTCGGGATGAGCAGTTCTTC. It encodes CASSSPLAGGRDEQFF.

V gene TRBV18 combines with J gene TRBJ1-4; D is perhaps TRBD1 (6 bases). The CDR3 covers 14 residues. The ends were cut back, 3 bases at V and 8 bases at J, with 13 bases in the middle. Germline values: CDR1 KGHSH, CDR2 LQKENI. This chain's CDR3 is CASSPKQGGEKLFF. CDR3 DNA: TGTGCCAGCTCACCGAAACAGGGTGGCGAAAAACTGTTTTTT.

This clone was counted only a few times. The chain links TRBV4-1 to TRBJ2-7, with 11 bases matching TRBD1. CDR1 MGHRA and CDR2 YSYEKL come from the germline V gene. The V gene end was trimmed by 2 bases and the J gene end by 2 bases; junction bases not matched to a gene: 14. There are 19 residues in the CDR3. This chain's CDR3 is CASSQLLRRLGQGAYEQYF. CDR3 DNA sequence: TGCGCCAGCAGCCAACTCCTAAGGAGGTTGGGACAGGGGGCCTACGAGCAGTACTTC.

V usage is TRBV30 and J usage is TRBJ2-3; 8 nucleotides align to TRBD2. The CDR3 extends over 13 amino acids. Unmatched junction bases numbered 4, after V lost 3 bases and J lost 5 bases. CDR1 and CDR2 from the germline V gene are GTSNPN and SVGIG (reference sequence). CDR3 bases: TGTGCCTGGAGGTTCGCGGGGGGAGATACGCAGTATTTT. It is translated as CAWRFAGGDTQYF.

The chain combines TRBV4-3 with TRBJ2-7; 8 bases are a match to TRBD2. After removal of 0 bases from V and 0 bases from J, the junction contained 10 bases not matched to a gene. This CDR3 is built from 18 residues. The germline V gene encodes CDR1 LGHNA and CDR2 YSLEER. CDR3 bases: TGCGCCAGCAGCCAAGAGCCCAGCGGGGGCCCCTTCTCCTACGAGCAGTACTTC. Translating it yields CASSQEPSGGPFSYEQYF.

In DNA form, the CDR3 reads TGTGCCAGCAGCGTTTATGGTAGCGAGGGTGTGGAGACCCAGTACTTC. Protein: CASSVYGSEGVETQYF. The rearrangement joins TRBV11-2 to TRBJ2-5; maybe TRBD2 (5 bases). The CDR3 runs to 16 residues. The germline V gene encodes CDR1 SGHAT and CDR2 FQNNGV. V was pared by 5 bases and J by 5 bases, with 21 bases between.

The rearrangement uses TRBV7-2 and TRBJ2-3; D gene uncertain. The V gene's germline CDR1 is SGHTA and CDR2 FQGNSA. The CDR3 consists of 16 residues. The V and J ends lost 1 base and 1 base respectively, with 12 bases between them. CDR3 loop: CASSLVVRPGTDTQYF. DNA for the CDR3: TGTGCCAGCAGCTTAGTAGTGAGGCCGGGCACAGATACGCAGTATTTT.

The genes are TRBV5-1 and TRBJ2-2; perhaps TRBD2 as D (7 bases). V lost 0 bases and J lost 6, with 21 bases in between. The CDR3 is 18 residues long. Germline V lookup: CDR1 SGHRS, CDR2 YFSETQ. The CDR3 DNA follows: TGCGCCAGCAGCTTGGGATGGCCATCGGGGGGCTGGGCCGGGGAGCTGTTTTTT. This codes for CASSLGWPSGGWAGELFF.

A single count supports this clone. The V and J genes are TRBV9 and TRBJ1-2; 7 bases match TRBD1. The V and J ends lost 0 bases and 6 bases, in that order; junction bases with no gene match: 2. This CDR3 is built from 13 residues. Germline values: CDR1 SGDLS, CDR2 YYNGEE. CDR3 nucleotide sequence: TGTGCCAGCAGCGTAGGACAGGGCCATGGCTACACCTTC. Its translation is CASSVGQGHGYTF.

This chain connects TRBV7-9 to TRBJ2-2, with D maybe TRBD2 (7 bases). The CDR3 has 16 amino acids. Germline values: CDR1 SEHNR, CDR2 FQNEAQ (reference sequence). V was clipped by 6 bases and J by 1 base, with 15 bases between them. Here the CDR3 DNA reads TGTGCCAGCAGACCCCGCGGGGGCTGGAACACCGGGGAGCTGTTTTTT. It yields the protein CASRPRGGWNTGELFF.